This T cell receptor beta chain was captured by sequencing in a study of T cells in Graves' hyperthyroidism and ophthalmopathy. Turning to the study itself: Peripheral blood was collected at initial diagnosis, before any treatment.

It was RNA transcripts that yielded the amplified TCR beta CDR3 regions. The HTBI primer set served for first-round RT-PCR of the TCR CDR3. Each CDR3 protein is one row after TCRdb ran MiXCR on the multiplex PCR reads. The table includes 640,000 or so distinct CDR3 sequences, 14% to 15% detected once. This clonotype showed up just a few times. Its antigen remains unidentified. Trimming took off 0 bases at V and 7 bases at J, with 21 bases between the two ends. The CDR3 consists of 17 residues. Germline V lookup: CDR1 SGHVS, CDR2 FQNEAQ. Study-wide results and limits: Before onset, ophthalmopathy was predicted by the model a median approximately 6.5 months earlier.

Specimen: blood. The clonotype was recovered from a woman between 35 and 50 years old with Graves' ophthalmopathy. This chain joins TRBV7-8 and TRBJ2-5; tentative D call: TRBD2 (6 bases). This chain's CDR3 is CASSLARGRTAGWTQYF. The DNA of the CDR3 is TGTGCCAGCAGCTTAGCGCGGGGCAGAACCGCAGGTTGGACCCAGTACTTC. Full variable domain (missing parts from reference TRBV7-8 and TRBJ2-5): GAGVSQSPRYKVAKRGQDVALRCDPISGHVSLFWYQQALGQGPEFLTYFQNEAQLDKSGLPSDRFFAERPEGSVSTLKIQRTQQEDSAVYLCASSLARGRTAGWTQYFGPGTRLLVL.